Given below is one T cell receptor (beta chain) in context. This sample was included in a study of blood T cell repertoires in COVID-19. TCRdb's table, derived via immunoSEQ multiplex PCR, lists solely in-frame clones and lacks some. The table has around 140,000 clones, 88% seen once. CDR1 and CDR2 from the germline V gene are SGHVS and FQNEAQ. V was shortened by 1 base and J by 2 bases, with 15 bases between the two germline ends. The CDR3 totals 17 residues. This receptor was taken from a man between 65 and 85 years old with acute or convalescent COVID-19. V gene TRBV7-8 combines with J gene TRBJ2-4, with D perhaps TRBD2 (7 bases). The sequenced sample consisted of peripheral blood. This chain's CDR3 is CASSLDGRGAPKNIQYF. CDR3 sequence (DNA): TGTGCCAGCAGCTTAGACGGCCGGGGGGCGCCCAAAAACATTCAGTACTTC.